The clone carrying this T cell receptor (beta chain) showed up just a few times. Combining a sample-barcoded 5' primer with a J-beta primer mix, a second PCR ran for about 7 to 11 cycles. In TCRdb, the 5' RACE reads were re-called with MiXCR into one record per CDR3 protein. The sample records 600,000 to 900,000 distinct CDR3 sequences, roughly 25% being singletons. Trimming took off 1 base at V and 6 bases at J, with 9 bases between the two ends. Per the germline V gene, CDR1 is MGHRA and CDR2 is YSYEKL. CDR3 length equals 13 residues. This entry comes from a study of blood T cells in healthy people across ages. These data also featured in a second study, about T cells of mothers and their children. That study reports: Each mother yielded more than 9 million TCR beta CDR3 reads. Each child yielded around 2.9 million reads.

The chain uses TRBV4-1 and TRBJ2-5; D is undetermined. This receptor was identified in a boy between 10 and 17 years old in good health. The specimen sequenced was blood. CDR3 sequence reads: CASSQGVGKTQYF. The CDR3 coding sequence is TGCGCCAGCAGCCAAGGGGTAGGGAAGACCCAGTACTTC.